This TCR beta chain emerged from a study of cytomegalovirus exposure and HLA in healthy donors. Study-wide findings and caveats: When analyzed later, a missense DCLRE1C variant was found to be linked to TCR beta V- and J-gene trimming.

Primers: 60 Vbeta forward and 13 Jbeta reverse. This table comes from immunoSEQ multiplex PCR, and its TCRdb copy is limited to in-frame clones, with some not included. The sample consists of 180,000 or so clones, 62% of them appearing once. The CDR3 runs to 11 residues. Per germline, CDR1 MDHEN and CDR2 SYDVKM. The table lists this clone with a few counts. The antigen remains undetermined. At one boundary the junction diverges from the germline segment, which might be a read error. The sequenced material came from PBMCs. This TCR was recovered from a man aged 40-49 years in good health and CMV-seronegative. This chain joins TRBV28 and TRBJ1-2; tentative D call: TRBD1 (5 bases). The CDR3 coding sequence is TGTGCCAGCAGTTCATCTCGAGGGACTGACTTC. Amino acid sequence: CASSSSRGTDF.